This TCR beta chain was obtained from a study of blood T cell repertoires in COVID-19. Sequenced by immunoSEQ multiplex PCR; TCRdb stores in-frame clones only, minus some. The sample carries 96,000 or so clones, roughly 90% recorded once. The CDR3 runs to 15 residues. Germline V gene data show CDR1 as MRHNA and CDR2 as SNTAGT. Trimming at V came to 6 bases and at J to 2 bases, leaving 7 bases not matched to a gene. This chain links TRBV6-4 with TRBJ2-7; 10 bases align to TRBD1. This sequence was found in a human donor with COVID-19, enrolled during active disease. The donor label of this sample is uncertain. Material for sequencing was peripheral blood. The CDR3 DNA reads TGTGCCAGCAGGCCGGGACAGGGGCTTCCCTACGAGCAGTACTTC. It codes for CASRPGQGLPYEQYF.